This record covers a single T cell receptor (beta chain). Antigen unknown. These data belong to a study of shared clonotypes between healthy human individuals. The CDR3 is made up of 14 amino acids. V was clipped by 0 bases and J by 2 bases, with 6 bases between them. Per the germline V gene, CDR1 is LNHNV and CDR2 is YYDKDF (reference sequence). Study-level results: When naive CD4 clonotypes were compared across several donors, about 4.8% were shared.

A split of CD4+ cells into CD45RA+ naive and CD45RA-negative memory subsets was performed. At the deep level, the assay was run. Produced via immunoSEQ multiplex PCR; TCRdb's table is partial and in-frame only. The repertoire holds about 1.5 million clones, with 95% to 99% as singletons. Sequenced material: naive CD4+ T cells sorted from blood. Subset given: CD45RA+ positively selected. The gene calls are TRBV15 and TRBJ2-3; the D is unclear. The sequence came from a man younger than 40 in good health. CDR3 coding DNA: TGTGCCACCAGCAGAGATAAGGCCACAGATACGCAGTATTTT. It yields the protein CATSRDKATDTQYF.